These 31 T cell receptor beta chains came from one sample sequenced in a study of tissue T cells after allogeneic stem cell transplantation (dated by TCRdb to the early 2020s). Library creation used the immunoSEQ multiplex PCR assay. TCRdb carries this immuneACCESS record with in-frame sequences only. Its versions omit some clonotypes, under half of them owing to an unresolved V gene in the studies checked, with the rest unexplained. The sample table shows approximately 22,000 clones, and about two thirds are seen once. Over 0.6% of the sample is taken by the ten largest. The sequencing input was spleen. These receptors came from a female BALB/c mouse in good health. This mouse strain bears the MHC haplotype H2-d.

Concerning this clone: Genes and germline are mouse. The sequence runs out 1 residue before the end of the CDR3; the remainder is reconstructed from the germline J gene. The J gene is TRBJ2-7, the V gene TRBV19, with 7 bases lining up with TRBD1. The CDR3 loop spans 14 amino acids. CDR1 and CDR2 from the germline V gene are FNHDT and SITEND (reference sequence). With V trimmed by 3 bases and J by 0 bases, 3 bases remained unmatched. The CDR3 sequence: CASSTDRSSYEQYF. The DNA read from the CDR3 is TGTGCCAGCAGTACGGACAGGAGCTCCTATGAACAGTAC.

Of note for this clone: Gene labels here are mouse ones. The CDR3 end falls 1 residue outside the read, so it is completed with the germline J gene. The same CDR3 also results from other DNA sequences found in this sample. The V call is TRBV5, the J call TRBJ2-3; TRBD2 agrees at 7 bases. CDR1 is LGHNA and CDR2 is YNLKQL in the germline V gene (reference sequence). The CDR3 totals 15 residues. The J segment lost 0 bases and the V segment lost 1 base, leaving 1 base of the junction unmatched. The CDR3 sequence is CASSQGGGSAETLYF. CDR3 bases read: TGTGCCAGCAGCCAAGGGGGGGGGAGTGCAGAAACGCTGTAT.

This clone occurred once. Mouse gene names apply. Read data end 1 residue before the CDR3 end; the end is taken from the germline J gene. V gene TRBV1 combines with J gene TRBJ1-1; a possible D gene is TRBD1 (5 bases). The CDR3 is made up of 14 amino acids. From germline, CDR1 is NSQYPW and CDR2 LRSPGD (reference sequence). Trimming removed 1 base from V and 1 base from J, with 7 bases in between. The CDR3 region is CTCSAGGKNTEVFF. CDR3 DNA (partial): TGCACCTGCAGTGCAGGGGGCAAAAACACAGAAGTCTTC.

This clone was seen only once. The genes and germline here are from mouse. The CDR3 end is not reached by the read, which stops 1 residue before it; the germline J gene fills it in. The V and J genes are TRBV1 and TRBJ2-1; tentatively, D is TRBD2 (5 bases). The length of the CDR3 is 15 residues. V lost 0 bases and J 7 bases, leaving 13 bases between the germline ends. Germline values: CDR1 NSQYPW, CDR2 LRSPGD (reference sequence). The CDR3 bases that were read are TGCACCTGCAGTGCAGATGTGGGGATGGGGGCTGAGCAGTTC. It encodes CTCSADVGMGAEQF. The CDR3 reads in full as CTCSADVGMGAEQFF.

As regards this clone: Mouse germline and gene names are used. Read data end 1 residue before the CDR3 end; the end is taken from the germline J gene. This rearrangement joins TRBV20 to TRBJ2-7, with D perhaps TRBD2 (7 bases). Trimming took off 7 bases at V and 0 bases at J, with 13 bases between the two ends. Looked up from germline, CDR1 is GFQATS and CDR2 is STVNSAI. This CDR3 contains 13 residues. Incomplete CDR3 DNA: TGTGGTGGAGGGGGGGACAACTCCTATGAACAGTAC. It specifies CGGGGDNSYEQY. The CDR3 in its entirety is CGGGGDNSYEQYF.

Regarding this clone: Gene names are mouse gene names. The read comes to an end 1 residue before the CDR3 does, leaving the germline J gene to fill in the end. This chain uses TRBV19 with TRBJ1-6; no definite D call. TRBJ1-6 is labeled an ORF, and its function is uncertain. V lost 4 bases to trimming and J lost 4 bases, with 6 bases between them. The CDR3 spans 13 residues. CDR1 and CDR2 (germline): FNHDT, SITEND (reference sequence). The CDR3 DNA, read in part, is TGTGCCAGCAGTGAACAGTATAATTCGCCCCTCTAC. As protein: CASSEQYNSPLY. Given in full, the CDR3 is CASSEQYNSPLYF.

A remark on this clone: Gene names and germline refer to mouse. The CDR3 protein is CASSRTGGSEQYF. The part of the CDR3 DNA that was read is TGTGCCAGCAGTCGGACAGGGGGCAGTGAACAGTAC. The chain employs TRBV19 and TRBJ2-7, with 11 bases that match TRBD1. The missing CDR3 end, 1 residue past where the read stops, is filled in from the germline J gene. The CDR3 runs to 13 residues. Germline V lookup: CDR1 FNHDT, CDR2 SITEND (reference sequence). The J segment lost 6 bases and the V segment lost 4 bases, leaving 3 bases of the junction unmatched.

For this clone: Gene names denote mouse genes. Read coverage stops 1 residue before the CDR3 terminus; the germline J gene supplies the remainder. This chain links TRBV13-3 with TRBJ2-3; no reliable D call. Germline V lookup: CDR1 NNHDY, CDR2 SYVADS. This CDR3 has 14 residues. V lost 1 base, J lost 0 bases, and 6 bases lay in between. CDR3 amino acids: CASSDTASAETLYF. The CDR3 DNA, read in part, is TGTGCCAGCAGTGATACAGCTAGTGCAGAAACGCTGTAT.

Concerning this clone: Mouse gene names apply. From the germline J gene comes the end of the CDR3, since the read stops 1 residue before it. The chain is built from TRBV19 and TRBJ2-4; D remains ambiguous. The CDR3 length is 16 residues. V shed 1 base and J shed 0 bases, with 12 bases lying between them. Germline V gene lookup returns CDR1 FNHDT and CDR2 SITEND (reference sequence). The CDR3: CASSIKSKTSQNTLYF. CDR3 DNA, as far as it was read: TGTGCCAGCAGTATAAAGTCAAAGACTAGTCAAAACACCTTGTAC. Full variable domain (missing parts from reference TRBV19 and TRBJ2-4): GGIITQTPKFLIGQEGQKLTLKCQQNFNHDTMYWYRQDSGKGLRLIYYSITENDLQKGDLSEGYDASREKKSSFSLTVTSAQKNEMAVFLCASSIKSKTSQNTLYFGAGTRLSVL.

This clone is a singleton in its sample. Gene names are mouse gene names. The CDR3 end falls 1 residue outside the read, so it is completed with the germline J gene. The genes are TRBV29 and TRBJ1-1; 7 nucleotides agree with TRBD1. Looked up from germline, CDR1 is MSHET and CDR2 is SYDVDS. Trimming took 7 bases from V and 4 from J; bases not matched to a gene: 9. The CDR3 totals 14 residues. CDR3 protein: CASILTGRGTEVFF. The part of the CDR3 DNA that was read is TGTGCTAGCATCCTGACAGGGAGGGGCACAGAAGTCTTC. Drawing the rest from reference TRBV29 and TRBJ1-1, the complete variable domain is DMKVTQMPRYLIKRMGENVLLECGQDMSHETMYWYRQDPGLGLQLIYISYDVDSNSEGDIPKGYRVSRKKREHFSLILDSAKTNQTSVYFCASILTGRGTEVFFGKGTRLTVV.

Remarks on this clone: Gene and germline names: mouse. CDR3 DNA, as far as it was read: TGCACCTGCAGTGTTAACTATGAACAGTAC. Protein product: CTCSVNYEQY. The CDR3 in its entirety is CTCSVNYEQYF. The chain employs TRBV1 and TRBJ2-7; no clear D. The read is 1 residue too short to cover the CDR3 end, so that end is filled in from the germline J gene. The germline CDR1 and CDR2 sequences are NSQYPW and LRSPGD (reference sequence). The ends were cut back, 4 bases at V and 3 bases at J, with 4 bases in the middle. CDR3 length: 11 residues.

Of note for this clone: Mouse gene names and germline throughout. The CDR3 reads CASSLWDSYNSPLYF. The CDR3 DNA, read in part, is TGTGCCAGCAGCTTATGGGATTCCTATAATTCGCCCCTCTAC. The gene calls are TRBV3 and TRBJ1-6; D not certain. The sequenced fragment ends 1 residue before the CDR3 boundary, so the rest is inferred from the germline J gene. TRBJ1-6 is an ORF for which the function is uncertain. Looked up from germline, CDR1 is SNHLY and CDR2 is FYNGKV (reference sequence). V lost 2 bases and J 0 bases, leaving 5 bases between the germline ends. This CDR3 contains 15 residues.

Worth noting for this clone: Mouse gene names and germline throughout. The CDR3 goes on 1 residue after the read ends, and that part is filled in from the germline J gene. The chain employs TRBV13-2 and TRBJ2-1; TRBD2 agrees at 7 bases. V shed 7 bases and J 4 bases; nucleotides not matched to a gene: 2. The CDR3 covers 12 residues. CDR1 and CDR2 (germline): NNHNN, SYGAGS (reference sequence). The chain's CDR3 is CASRGGYAEQFF. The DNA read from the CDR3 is TGTGCCAGCCGGGGGGGGTATGCTGAGCAGTTC.

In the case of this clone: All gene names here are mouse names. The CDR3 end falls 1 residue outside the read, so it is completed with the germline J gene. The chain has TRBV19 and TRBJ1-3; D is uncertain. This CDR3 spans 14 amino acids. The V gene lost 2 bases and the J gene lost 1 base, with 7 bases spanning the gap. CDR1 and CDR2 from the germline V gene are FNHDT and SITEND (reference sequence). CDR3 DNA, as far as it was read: TGTGCCAGCAGTATGCAACAGTCTGGAAATACGCTCTAT. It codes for CASSMQQSGNTLY. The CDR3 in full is CASSMQQSGNTLYF.

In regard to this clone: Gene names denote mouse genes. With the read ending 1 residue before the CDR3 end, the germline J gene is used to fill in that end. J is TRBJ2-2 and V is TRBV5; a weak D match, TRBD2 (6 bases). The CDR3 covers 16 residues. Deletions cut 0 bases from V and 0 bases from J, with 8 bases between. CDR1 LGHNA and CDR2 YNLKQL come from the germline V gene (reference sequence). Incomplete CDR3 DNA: TGTGCCAGCAGCCAAGACTGGGGTCCAAACACCGGGCAGCTCTAC. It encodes CASSQDWGPNTGQLY. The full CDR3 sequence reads CASSQDWGPNTGQLYF.

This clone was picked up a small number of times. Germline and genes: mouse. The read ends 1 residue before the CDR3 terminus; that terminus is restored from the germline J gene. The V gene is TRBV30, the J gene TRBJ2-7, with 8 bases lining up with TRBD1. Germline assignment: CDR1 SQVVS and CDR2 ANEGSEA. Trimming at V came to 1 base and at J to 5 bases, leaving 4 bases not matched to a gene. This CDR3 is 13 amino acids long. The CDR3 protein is CSSRGTGSDEQYF. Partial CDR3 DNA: TGTAGTTCTAGAGGGACAGGGTCAGATGAACAGTAC.

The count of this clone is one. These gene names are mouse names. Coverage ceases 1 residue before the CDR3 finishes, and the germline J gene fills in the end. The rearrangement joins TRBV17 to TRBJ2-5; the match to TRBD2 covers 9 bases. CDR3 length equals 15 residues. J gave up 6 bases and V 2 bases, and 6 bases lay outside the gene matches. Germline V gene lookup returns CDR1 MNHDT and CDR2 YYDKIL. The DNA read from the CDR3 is TGTGCTAGCAGTAGATATGGGGGGGCGGAGGACACCCAGTAC. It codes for CASSRYGGAEDTQY. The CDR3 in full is CASSRYGGAEDTQYF.

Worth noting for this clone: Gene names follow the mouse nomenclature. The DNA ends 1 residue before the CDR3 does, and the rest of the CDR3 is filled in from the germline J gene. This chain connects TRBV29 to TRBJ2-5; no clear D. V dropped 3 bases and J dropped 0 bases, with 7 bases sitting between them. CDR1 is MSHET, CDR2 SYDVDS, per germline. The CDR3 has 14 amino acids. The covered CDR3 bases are TGTGCTAGCAGTTTCCGGGGTAACCAAGACACCCAGTAC. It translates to CASSFRGNQDTQY. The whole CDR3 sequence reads CASSFRGNQDTQYF.

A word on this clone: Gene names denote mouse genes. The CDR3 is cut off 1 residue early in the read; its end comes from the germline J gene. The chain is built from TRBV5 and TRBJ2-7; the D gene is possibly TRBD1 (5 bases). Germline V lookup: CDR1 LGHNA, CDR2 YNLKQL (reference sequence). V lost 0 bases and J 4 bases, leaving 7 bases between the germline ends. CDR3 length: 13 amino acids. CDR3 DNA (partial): TGTGCCAGCAGCCAAGAGCGGACATATGAACAGTAC. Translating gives CASSQERTYEQY. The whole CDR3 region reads CASSQERTYEQYF.

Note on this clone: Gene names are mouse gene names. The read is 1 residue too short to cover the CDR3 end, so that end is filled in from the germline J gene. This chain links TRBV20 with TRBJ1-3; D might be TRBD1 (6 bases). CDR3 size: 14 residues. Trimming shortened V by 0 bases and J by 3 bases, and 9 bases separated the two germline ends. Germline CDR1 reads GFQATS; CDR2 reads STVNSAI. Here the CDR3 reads CGARDGGLGNTLYF. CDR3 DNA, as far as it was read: TGTGGTGCTAGGGATGGGGGGCTTGGAAATACGCTCTAT.

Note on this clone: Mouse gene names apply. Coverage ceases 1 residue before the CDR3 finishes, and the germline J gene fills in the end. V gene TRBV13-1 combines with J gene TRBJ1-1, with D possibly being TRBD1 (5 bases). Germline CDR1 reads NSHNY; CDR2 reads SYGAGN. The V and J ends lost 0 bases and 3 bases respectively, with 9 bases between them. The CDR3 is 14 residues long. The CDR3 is CASSDGGVDTEVFF. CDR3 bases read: TGTGCCAGCAGTGATGGAGGGGTTGACACAGAAGTCTTC.

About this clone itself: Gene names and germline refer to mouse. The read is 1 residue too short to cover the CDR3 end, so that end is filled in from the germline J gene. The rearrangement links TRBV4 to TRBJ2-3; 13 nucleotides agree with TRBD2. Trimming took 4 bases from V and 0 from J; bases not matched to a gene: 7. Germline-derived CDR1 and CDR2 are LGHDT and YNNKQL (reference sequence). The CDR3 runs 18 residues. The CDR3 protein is CASSFGTGGVKSAETLYF. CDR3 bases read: TGTGCCAGCAGCTTTGGGACTGGGGGGGTGAAGAGTGCAGAAACGCTGTAT. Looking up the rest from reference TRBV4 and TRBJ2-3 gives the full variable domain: ETAVFQTPNYHVTQVGNEVSFNCKQTLGHDTMYWYKQDSKKLLKIMFSYNNKQLIVNETVPRRFSPQSSDKAHLNLRIKSVEPEDSAVYLCASSFGTGGVKSAETLYFGSGTRLTVL.

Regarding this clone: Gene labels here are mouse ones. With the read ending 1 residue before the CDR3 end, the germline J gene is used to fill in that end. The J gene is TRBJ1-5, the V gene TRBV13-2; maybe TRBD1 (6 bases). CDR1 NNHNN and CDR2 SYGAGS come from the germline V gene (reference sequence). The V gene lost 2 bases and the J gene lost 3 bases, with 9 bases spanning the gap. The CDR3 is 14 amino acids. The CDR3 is CASGDRGSNQAPLF. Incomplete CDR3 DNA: TGTGCCAGCGGTGACAGGGGATCCAACCAGGCTCCGCTT.

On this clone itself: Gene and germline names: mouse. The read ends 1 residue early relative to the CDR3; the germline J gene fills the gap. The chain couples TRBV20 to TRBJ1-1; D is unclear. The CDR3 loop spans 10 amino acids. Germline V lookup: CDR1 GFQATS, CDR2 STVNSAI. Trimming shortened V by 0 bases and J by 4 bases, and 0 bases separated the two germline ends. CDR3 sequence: CGARDTEVFF. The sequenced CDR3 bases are TGTGGTGCTAGGGACACAGAAGTCTTC.

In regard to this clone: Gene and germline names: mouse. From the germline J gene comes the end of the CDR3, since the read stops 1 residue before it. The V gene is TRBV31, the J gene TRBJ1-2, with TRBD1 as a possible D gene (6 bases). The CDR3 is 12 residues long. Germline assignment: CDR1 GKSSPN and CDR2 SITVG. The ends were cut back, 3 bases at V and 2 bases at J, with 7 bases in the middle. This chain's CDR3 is CAWRGHNSDYTF. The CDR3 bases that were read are TGTGCCTGGAGGGGACATAACTCCGACTACACC. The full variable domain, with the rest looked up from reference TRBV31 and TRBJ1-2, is AQTIHQWPVAEIKAVGSPLSLGCTIKGKSSPNLYWYWQATGGTLQQLFYSITVGQVESVVQLNLSASRPKDDQFILSTEKLLLSHSGFYLCAWRGHNSDYTFGSGTRLLVI.

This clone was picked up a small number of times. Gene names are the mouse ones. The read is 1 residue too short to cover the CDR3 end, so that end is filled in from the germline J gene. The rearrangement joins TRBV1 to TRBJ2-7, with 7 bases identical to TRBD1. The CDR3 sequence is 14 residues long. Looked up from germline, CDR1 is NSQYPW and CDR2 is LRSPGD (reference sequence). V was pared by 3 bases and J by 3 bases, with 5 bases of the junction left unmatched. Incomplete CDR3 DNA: TGCACCTGCAGTGCGGGGGACAGCTTCTATGAACAGTAC. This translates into CTCSAGDSFYEQY. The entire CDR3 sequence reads CTCSAGDSFYEQYF.

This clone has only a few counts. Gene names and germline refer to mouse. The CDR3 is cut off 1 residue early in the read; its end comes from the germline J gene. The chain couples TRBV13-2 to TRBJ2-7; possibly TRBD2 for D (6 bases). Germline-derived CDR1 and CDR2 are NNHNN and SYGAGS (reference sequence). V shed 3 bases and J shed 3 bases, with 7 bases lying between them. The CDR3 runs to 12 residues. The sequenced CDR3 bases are TGTGCCAGCGGTGTCTGGGGCTATGAACAGTAC. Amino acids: CASGVWGYEQY. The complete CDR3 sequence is CASGVWGYEQYF.

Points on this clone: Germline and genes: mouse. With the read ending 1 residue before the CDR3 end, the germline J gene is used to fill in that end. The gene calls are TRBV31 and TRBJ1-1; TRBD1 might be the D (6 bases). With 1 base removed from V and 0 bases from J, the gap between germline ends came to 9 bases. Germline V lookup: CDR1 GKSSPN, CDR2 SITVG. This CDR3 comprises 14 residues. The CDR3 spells CAWSPGTTNTEVFF. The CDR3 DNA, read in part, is TGTGCCTGGAGTCCCGGGACAACAAACACAGAAGTCTTC.

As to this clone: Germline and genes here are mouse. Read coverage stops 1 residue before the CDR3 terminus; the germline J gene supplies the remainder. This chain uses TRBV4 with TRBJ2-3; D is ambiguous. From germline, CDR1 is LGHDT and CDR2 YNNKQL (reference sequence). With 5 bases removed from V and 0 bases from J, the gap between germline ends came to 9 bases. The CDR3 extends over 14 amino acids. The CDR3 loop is CASSQTPSAETLYF. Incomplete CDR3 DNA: TGTGCCAGCAGCCAGACACCTAGTGCAGAAACGCTGTAT.

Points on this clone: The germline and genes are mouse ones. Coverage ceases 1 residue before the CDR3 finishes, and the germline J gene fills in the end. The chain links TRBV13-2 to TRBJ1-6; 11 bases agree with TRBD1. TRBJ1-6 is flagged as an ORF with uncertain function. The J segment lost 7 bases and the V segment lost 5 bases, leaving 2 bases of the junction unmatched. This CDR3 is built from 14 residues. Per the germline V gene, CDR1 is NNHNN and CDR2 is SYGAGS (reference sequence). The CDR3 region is CASGDRGRNSPLYF. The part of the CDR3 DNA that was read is TGTGCCAGCGGGGACAGGGGGCGGAATTCGCCCCTCTAC.

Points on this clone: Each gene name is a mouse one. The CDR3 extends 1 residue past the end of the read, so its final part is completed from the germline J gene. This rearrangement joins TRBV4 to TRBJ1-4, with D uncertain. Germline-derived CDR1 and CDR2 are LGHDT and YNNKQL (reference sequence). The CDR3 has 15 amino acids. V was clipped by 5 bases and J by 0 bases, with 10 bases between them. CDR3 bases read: TGTGCCAGCAGCCCGGGAATCTTTTCCAACGAAAGATTATTT. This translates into CASSPGIFSNERLF. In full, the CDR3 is CASSPGIFSNERLFF.